Included here is one TCR beta chain sequence, with context. These data belong to a study of T cell clonotyping in hematopoietic cell transplantation. Germline V gene sequence: CDR1 SQVTM, CDR2 ANQGSEA. The CDR3 is 12 amino acids. Trimming took 8 bases from V and 7 from J, leaving 17 bases between them. The sample's time point: recipient sample about 28 days before transplant, after cytoreduction. Method: immunoSEQ multiplex PCR; TCRdb's copy keeps in-frame clones and lacks some. There are some 29,000 clones in the sample; about 83% occur only once, and 6.8% lies in the top ten. The specimen was peripheral blood mononuclear cells, collected before stem cell transplant. The chain recombines TRBV29-1 with TRBJ1-1; D is unclear. The clonotype was recovered from a woman between 25 and 40 years old with chronic myeloid leukemia. Some clones in this sample may be carry-over from other donors' samples. CDR3 sequence: CSSMDSSFEAFF. In DNA, the CDR3 is TGCAGCTCGATGGACTCGTCATTTGAAGCTTTCTTT. Using reference TRBV29-1 and TRBJ1-1 for the parts outside the CDR3, the full variable domain is SAVISQKPSRDICQRGTSLTIQCQVDSQVTMMFWYRQQPGQSLTLIATANQGSEATYESGFVIDKFPISRPNLTFSTLTVSNMSPEDSSIYLCSSMDSSFEAFFGQGTRLTVV.